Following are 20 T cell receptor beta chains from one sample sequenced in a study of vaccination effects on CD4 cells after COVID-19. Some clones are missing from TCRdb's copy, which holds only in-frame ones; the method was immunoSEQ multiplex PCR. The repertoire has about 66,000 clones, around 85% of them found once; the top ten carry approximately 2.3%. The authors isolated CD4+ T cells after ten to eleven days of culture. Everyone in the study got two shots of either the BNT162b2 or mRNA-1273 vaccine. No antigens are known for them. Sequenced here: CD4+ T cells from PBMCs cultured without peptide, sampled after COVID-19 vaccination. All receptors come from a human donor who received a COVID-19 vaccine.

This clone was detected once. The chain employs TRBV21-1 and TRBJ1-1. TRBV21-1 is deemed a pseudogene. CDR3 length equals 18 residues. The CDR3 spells CASTFRRAGSPLNTEAFF. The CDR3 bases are TGTGCCAGCACTTTCCGGCGGGCAGGATCCCCCTTGAACACTGAAGCTTTCTTT.

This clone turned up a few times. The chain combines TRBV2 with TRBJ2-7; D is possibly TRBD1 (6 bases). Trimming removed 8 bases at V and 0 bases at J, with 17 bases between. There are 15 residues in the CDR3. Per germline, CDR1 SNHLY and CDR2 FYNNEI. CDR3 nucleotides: TGTGCCAGCCTGAAGTTGAGGGGGTCCTCCTACGAGCAGTACGTC. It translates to CASLKLRGSSYEQYV.

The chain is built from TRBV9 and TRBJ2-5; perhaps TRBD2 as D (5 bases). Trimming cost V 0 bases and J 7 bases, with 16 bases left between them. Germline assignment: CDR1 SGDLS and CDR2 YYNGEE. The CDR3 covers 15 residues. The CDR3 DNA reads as TGTGCCAGCAGCGTAGATGGGCGTAACGCGGGGACCCAGTACTTC. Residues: CASSVDGRNAGTQYF.

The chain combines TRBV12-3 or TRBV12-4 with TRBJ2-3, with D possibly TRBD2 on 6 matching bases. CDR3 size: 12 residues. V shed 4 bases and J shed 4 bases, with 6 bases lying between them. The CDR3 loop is CASSWGADTQYF. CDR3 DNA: TGTGCCAGCAGTTGGGGGGCAGATACGCAGTATTTT.

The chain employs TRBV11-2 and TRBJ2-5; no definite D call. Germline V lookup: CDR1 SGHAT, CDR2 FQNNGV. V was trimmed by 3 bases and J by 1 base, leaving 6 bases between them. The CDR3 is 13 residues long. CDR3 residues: CASSFGSQETQYF. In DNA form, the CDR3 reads TGTGCCAGCAGCTTTGGCAGCCAAGAGACCCAGTACTTC.

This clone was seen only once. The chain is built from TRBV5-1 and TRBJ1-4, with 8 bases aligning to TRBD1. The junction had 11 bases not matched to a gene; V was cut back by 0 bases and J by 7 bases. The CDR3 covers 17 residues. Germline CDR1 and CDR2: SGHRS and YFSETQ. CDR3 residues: CASSLGPLQGAFEKLFF. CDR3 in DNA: TGCGCCAGCAGCTTGGGACCGCTCCAGGGGGCTTTTGAAAAACTGTTTTTT.

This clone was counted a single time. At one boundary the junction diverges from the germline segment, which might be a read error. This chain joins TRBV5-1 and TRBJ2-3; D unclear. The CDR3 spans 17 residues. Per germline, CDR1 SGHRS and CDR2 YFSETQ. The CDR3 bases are TGCGCCAGCAGGTTGGGAATGACGGGTGATGTTCAGGATACGCAGTATTTT. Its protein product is CASRLGMTGDVQDTQYF.

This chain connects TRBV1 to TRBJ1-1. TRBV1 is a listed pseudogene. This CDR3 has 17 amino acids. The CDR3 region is CTSSHVPGTVNNTEAFF. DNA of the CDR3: TGCACCAGCAGCCATGTCCCCGGGACGGTGAATAACACTGAAGCTTTCTTT.

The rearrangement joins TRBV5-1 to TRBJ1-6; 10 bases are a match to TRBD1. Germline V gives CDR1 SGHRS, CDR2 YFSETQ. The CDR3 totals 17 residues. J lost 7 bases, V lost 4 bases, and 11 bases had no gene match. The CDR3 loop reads CASSLIWDRGRNSPLHF. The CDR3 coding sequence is TGCGCCAGCAGCCTGATCTGGGACAGGGGTAGAAATTCACCCCTCCACTTT.

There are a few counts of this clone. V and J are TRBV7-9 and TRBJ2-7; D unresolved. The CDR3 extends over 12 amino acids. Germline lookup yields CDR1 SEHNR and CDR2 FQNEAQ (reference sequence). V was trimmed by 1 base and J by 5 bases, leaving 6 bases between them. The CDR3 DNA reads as TGTGCCAGCAGCTTAGTGGGCGACGAGCAGTACGTC. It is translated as CASSLVGDEQYV.

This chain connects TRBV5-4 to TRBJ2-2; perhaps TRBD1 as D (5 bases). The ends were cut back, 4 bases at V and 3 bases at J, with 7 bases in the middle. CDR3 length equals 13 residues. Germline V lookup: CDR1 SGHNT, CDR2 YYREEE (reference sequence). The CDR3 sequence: CASSTGYTGELFF. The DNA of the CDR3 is TGTGCCAGCAGCACAGGATACACCGGGGAGCTGTTTTTT.

The CDR3 region has the DNA TGTGCCAGCAGCCAGGGACTAGCGGGGCTTTACGAGCAGTACGTC. This encodes CASSQGLAGLYEQYV. The genes are TRBV3-1 (or the pseudogene TRBV3-2) and TRBJ2-7; 13 bases fit TRBD2. The length of the CDR3 is 15 residues. Germline V gives CDR1 LGHDT, CDR2 YNNKEL (reference sequence). After removal of 3 bases from V and 4 bases from J, the junction contained 3 bases not matched to a gene.

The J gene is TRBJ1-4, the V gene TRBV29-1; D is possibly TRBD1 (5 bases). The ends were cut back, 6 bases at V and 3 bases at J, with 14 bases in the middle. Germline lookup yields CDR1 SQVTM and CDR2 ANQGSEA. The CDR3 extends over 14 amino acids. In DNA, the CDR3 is TGCAGCGTACGAAAAGACAGTCCTAATGAAAAACTGTTTTTT. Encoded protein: CSVRKDSPNEKLFF.

CDR3 amino acids: CASSLIGAASYEQYV. CDR3 nucleotide sequence: TGTGCCAGCAGCTTAATTGGAGCGGCATCCTACGAGCAGTACGTC. The chain recombines TRBV7-2 with TRBJ2-7; tentative D call: TRBD2 (5 bases). Trimming pared 2 bases from V and 1 base from J, leaving 12 bases between. The CDR3 spans 15 residues. CDR1 SGHTA and CDR2 FQGNSA come from the germline V gene.

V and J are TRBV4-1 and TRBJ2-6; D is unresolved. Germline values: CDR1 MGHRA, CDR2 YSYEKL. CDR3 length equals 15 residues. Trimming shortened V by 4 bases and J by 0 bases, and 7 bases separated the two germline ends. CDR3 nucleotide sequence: TGCGCCAGCAGCCCACGGAGCTCTGGGGCCAACGTCCTGACTTTC. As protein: CASSPRSSGANVLTF.

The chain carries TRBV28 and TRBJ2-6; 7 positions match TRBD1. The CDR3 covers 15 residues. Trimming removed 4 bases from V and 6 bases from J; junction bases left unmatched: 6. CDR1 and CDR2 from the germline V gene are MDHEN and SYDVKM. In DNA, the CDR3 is TGTGCCAGCAGTTCCAGGGGACAGTTGGCCAACGTCCTGACTTTC. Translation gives CASSSRGQLANVLTF.

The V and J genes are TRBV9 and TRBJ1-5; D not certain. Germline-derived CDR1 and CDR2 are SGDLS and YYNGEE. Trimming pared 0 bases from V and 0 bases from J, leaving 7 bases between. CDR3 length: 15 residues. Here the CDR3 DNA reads TGTGCCAGCAGCGTAGGGGGAAATAGCAATCAGCCCCAGCATTTT. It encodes CASSVGGNSNQPQHF.

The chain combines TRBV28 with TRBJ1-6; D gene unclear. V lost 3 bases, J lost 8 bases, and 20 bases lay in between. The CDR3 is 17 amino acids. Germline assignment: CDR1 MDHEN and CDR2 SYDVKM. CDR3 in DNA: TGTGCCAGCAGTTTGACCGTTTCCCCAGCGAGGGATTCACCCCTCCACTTT. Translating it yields CASSLTVSPARDSPLHF.

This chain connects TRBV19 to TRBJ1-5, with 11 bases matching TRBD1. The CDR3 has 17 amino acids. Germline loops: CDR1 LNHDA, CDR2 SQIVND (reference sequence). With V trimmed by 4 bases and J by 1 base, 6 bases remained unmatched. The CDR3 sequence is CASSTGTGGTSNQPQHF. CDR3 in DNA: TGTGCCAGTAGTACCGGGACAGGGGGTACGAGCAATCAGCCCCAGCATTTT.

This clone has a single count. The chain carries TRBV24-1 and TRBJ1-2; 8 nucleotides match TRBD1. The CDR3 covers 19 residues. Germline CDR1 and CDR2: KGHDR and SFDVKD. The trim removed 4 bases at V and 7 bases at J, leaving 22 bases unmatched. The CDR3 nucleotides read TGTGCCACCAGTGAAGGTAAATACGGACAGGGATATTGGTTGTGTGGCTACACCTTC. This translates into CATSEGKYGQGYWLCGYTF.